These 9 T cell receptor beta chains were all obtained from the same sample, sequenced in a study of T-cell memory formation after mild COVID-19. TCRdb re-analysed the 5' RACE reads in MiXCR, keeping a single row per CDR3 protein. This table has roughly 600,000 distinct CDR3 sequences, more than 15% appearing once. The sequencing input was PBMCs or a T cell subset sorted from them (not recorded which). The receptor source for this set is an adult woman who had mild COVID-19 (a few samples of this study predate the infection). Cell type and time point are not known.

In this sample, this clonotype turned up a few times. Written as DNA, the CDR3 is TGTGCCAGCAGTTTGGAAAGTAGGGGCCGCCCATTGTTTTTT. Protein product: CASSLESRGRPLFF. The chain uses TRBV27 and TRBJ1-4; D may be TRBD1 (5 bases). V shed 3 bases and J shed 15 bases, with 20 bases lying between them. CDR3 length equals 14 residues. From germline, CDR1 is MNHEY and CDR2 SMNVEV (reference sequence).

This clonotype has a handful of counts. V is TRBV18 and J is TRBJ2-7, with a possible D match to TRBD2 (6 bases). CDR1 and CDR2 from the germline V gene are KGHSH and LQKENI. The CDR3 loop spans 16 amino acids. The V end was cut by 3 bases, the J end by 0 bases, with 15 bases between. This CDR3 reads CASSPPGTFPSYEQYF. The DNA for the CDR3 is TGTGCCAGCTCACCCCCCGGGACTTTCCCCTCCTACGAGCAGTACTTC.

The chain carries TRBV20-1 and TRBJ2-5; 8 bases are shared with TRBD2. Germline values: CDR1 DFQATT, CDR2 SNEGSKA (reference sequence). V dropped 5 bases and J dropped 5; count of bases not matched to a gene: 16. CDR3 length: 16 amino acids. The CDR3 bases are TGCAGTGCTCCGGAGGCAGCGGGAGAAGCTAGGGAGACCCAGTACTTC. The encoded protein is CSAPEAAGEARETQYF.

The chain recombines TRBV5-1 with TRBJ2-5, with a weak D call TRBD1 (5 bases). Trimming left V 3 bases short and J 0 bases short, with 15 bases between. Per germline, CDR1 SGHRS and CDR2 YFSETQ. The CDR3 has 16 residues. CDR3 amino acids: CASSSGFRGNQETQYF. As DNA, the CDR3 is TGCGCCAGCAGCTCAGGGTTTAGGGGCAACCAAGAGACCCAGTACTTC.

The genes are TRBV5-1 and TRBJ1-2; TRBD1 is a possible D gene (5 bases). Germline V gene data show CDR1 as SGHRS and CDR2 as YFSETQ. The CDR3 has 15 amino acids. The germline V and J ends were trimmed by 9 bases and 1 base, with 19 bases remaining between them. Here the CDR3 reads CATLARAAHNYGYTF. CDR3 nucleotide sequence: TGCGCCACCCTAGCCAGGGCCGCTCATAACTATGGCTACACCTTC.

This clonotype was detected a few times. The CDR3 bases are TGTGCCAGCAGCAAGGGGAGGCATCAGAACACTGAAGCTTTCTTT. As protein: CASSKGRHQNTEAFF. The J gene is TRBJ1-1, the V gene TRBV6-5, with D possibly matching TRBD1 (5 bases). This CDR3 region has 15 residues. Trimming left V 6 bases short and J 1 base short, with 15 bases between. Germline CDR1 and CDR2: MNHEY and SVGAGI.

A few counts support this clonotype. This chain joins TRBV12-3 or TRBV12-4 and TRBJ2-7, with D perhaps matching TRBD1 or TRBD2 (5 bases each). The CDR3 has 15 residues. Trimming removed 2 bases from V and 9 bases from J, with 20 bases in between. The CDR3 is CASSLSWGGFEGQYF. The CDR3 DNA follows: TGTGCCAGCAGTTTATCCTGGGGCGGGTTCGAGGGGCAGTACTTC.

This clonotype turned up a few times. The chain has TRBV5-6 and TRBJ2-2, with TRBD1 matching 9 bases. Germline-derived CDR1 and CDR2 are SGHDT and YYEEEE. V lost 2 bases, J lost 6 bases, and 8 bases stayed unmatched. This CDR3 spans 16 amino acids. The CDR3: CASSFGTGLAAGELFF. CDR3 nucleotide sequence: TGTGCCAGCAGCTTCGGGACAGGGTTAGCGGCCGGGGAGCTGTTTTTT.

DNA of the CDR3: TGTGCCAGCAGCCGAGAGAGGGGGCGTGACTATGGCTACACCTTC. Translating gives CASSRERGRDYGYTF. The chain is built from TRBV4-2 and TRBJ1-2; TRBD1 matches at 7 bases. The CDR3 loop spans 15 amino acids. With 4 bases clipped from V and 3 bases from J, the junction kept 8 bases outside the gene matches. Germline V CDR1 and CDR2: LGHNA, YNFKEQ.